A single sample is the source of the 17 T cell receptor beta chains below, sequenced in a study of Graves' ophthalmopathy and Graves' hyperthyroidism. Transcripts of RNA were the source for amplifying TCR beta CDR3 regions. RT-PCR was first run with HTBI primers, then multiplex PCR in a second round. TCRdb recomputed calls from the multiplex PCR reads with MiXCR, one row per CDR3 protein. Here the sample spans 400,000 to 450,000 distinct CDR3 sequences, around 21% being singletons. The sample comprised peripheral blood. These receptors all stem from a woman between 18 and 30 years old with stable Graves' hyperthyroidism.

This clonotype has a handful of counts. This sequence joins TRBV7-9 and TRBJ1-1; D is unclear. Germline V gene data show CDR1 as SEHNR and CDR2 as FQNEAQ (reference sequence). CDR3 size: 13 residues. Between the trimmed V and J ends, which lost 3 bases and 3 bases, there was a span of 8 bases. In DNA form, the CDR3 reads TGTGCCAGCAGCTTCTACAGCCACACTGAAGCTTTCTTT. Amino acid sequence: CASSFYSHTEAFF.

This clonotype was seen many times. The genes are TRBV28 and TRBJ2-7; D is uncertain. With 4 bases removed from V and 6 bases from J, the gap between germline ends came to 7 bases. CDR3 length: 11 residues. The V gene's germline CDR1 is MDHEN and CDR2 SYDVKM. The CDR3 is CASSSRVEQYF. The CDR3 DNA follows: TGTGCCAGCAGTTCTCGGGTCGAGCAGTACTTC. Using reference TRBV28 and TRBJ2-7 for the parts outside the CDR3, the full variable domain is DVKVTQSSRYLVKRTGEKVFLECVQDMDHENMFWYRQDPGLGLRLIYFSYDVKMKEKGDIPEGYSVSREKKERFSLILESASTNQTSMYLCASSSRVEQYFGPGTRLTVT.

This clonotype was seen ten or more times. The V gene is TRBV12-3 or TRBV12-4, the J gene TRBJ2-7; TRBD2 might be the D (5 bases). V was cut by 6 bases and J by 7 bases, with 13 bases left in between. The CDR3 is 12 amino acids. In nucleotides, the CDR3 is TGTGCCAGCAGCCCCCGAAGGGAGGAGCAGTACTTC. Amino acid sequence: CASSPRREEQYF.

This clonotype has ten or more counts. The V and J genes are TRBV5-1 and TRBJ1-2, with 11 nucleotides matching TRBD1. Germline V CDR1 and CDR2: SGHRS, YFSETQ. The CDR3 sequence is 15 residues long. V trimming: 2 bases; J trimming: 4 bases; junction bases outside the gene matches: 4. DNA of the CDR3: TGCGCCAGCAGCTTAAGGACAGGGGGCGCCTATGGCTACACCTTC. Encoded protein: CASSLRTGGAYGYTF.

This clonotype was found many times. For the CDR3, the DNA is TGTGCCAGCAGCCTATACAGGGGTGGAGAGACCCAGTACTTC. This gives the protein CASSLYRGGETQYF. This rearrangement joins TRBV13 to TRBJ2-5; TRBD1 matches at 7 bases. The J segment lost 4 bases and the V segment lost 5 bases, leaving 7 bases of the junction unmatched. There are 14 residues in the CDR3. Germline CDR1 is PRHDT and CDR2 is FYEKMQ (reference sequence).

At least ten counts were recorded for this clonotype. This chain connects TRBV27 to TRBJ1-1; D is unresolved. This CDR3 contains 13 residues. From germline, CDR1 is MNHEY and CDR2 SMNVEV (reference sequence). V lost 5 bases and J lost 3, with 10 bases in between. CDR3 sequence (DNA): TGTGCCAGCAGTCCTCAGGAGTACACTGAAGCTTTCTTT. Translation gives CASSPQEYTEAFF.

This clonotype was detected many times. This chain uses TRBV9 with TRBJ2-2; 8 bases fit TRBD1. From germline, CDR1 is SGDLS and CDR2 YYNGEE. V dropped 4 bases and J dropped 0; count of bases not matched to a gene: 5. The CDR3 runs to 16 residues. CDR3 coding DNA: TGTGCCAGCAGCAAGACGGACAGGGCGAACACCGGGGAGCTGTTTTTT. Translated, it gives CASSKTDRANTGELFF.

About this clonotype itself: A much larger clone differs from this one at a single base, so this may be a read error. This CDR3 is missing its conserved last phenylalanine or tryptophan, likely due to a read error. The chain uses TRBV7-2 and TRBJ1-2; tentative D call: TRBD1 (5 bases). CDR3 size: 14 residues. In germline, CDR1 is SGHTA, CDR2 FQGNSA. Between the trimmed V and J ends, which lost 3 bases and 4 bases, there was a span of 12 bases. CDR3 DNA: TGTGCCAGCAGCTTGACCAGGGAGGGCTATGGCTACACCGTC. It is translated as CASSLTREGYGYTV.

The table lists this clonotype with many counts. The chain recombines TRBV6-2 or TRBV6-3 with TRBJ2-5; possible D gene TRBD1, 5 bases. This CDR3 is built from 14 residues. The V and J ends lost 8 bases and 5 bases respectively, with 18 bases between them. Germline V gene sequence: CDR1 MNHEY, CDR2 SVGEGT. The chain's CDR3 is CASWLGWGEETQYF. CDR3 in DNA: TGTGCCAGCTGGCTGGGCTGGGGCGAGGAGACCCAGTACTTC.

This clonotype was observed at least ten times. In nucleotides, the CDR3 is TGCAGCGTCGTTCAGACCAGCAGTGGCTACGAGCAGTACTTC. Translation gives CSVVQTSSGYEQYF. The J gene is TRBJ2-7, the V gene TRBV29-1; no clear D. From germline, CDR1 is SQVTM and CDR2 ANQGSEA. The CDR3 loop spans 14 amino acids. Trimming left V 6 bases short and J 3 bases short, with 18 bases between.

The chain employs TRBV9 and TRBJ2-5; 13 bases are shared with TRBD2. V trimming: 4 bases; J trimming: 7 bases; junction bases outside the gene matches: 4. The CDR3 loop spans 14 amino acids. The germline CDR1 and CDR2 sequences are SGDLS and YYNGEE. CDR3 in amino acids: CASSPGLAGVTQYF. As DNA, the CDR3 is TGTGCCAGCAGCCCCGGACTAGCGGGAGTGACCCAGTACTTC.

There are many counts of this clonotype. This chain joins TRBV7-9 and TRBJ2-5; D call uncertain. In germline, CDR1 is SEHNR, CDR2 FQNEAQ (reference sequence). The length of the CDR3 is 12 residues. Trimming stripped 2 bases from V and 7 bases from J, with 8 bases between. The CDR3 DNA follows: TGTGCCAGCAGCTTACCCGGAAGGACCCAGTACTTC. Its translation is CASSLPGRTQYF.

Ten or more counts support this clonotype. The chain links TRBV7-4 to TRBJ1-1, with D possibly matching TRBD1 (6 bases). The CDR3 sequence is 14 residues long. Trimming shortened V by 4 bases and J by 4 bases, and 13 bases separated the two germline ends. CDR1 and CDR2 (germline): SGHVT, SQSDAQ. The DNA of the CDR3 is TGTGCCAGCAGCTCCACAGGGTCGGGCACTGAAGCTTTCTTT. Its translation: CASSSTGSGTEAFF.

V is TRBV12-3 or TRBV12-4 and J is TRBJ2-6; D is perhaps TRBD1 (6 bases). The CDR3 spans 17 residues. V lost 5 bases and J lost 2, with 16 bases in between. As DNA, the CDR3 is TGTGCCAGCAGTGTACAGGGTGGGTGGCCTGGGGCCAACGTCCTGACTTTC. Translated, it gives CASSVQGGWPGANVLTF.

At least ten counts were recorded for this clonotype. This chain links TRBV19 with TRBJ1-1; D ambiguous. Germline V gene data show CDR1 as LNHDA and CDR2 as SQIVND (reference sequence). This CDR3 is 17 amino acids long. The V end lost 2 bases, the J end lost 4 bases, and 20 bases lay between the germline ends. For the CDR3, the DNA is TGTGCCAGTAGTATAATCACCCCGGGCCCCGGAGCCACTGAAGCTTTCTTT. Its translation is CASSIITPGPGATEAFF.

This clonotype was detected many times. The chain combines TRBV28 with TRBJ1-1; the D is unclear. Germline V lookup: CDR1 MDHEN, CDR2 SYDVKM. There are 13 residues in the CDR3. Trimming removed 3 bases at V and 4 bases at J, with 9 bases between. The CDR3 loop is CASSFLVSTEAFF. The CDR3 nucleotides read TGTGCCAGCAGTTTTTTAGTAAGCACTGAAGCTTTCTTT.

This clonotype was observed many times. CDR3 nucleotides: TGTGCCAGCAGTCACTTGGGGGGGAGCACTGAAGCTTTCTTT. This sequence encodes CASSHLGGSTEAFF. This chain uses TRBV6-5 with TRBJ1-1; D is perhaps TRBD1 (5 bases). Germline V gene data show CDR1 as MNHEY and CDR2 as SVGAGI. Trimming shortened V by 5 bases and J by 4 bases, and 14 bases separated the two germline ends. The CDR3 runs 14 residues.